This T cell receptor beta chain was observed in a study of T cell responses to AZD1222 COVID-19 vaccine. This CDR3 spans 14 amino acids. Germline V CDR1 and CDR2: SGDLS, YYNGEE. Trimming shortened V by 0 bases and J by 1 base, and 7 bases separated the two germline ends. Only one count was recorded for this clone. This sample includes further DNA sequences coding for the same CDR3. TCRdb keeps only in-frame clones here, not all; method: immunoSEQ multiplex PCR. There are 250,000 to 300,000 clones in the sample; 90% to 95% occur only once, and roughly 0.6% lies in the top ten. The receptor was isolated from an adult who received the AZD1222 COVID-19 vaccine. J is TRBJ1-2 and V is TRBV9; D remains ambiguous. The sample consisted of peripheral blood, taken 28 days after the second AZD1222 dose. The CDR3 region is CASSVGGFNYGYTF. DNA for the CDR3: TGTGCCAGCAGCGTAGGAGGGTTTAACTATGGCTACACCTTC. The entire variable domain, with the rest obtained from reference TRBV9 and TRBJ1-2, is as follows: DSGVTQTPKHLITATGQRVTLRCSPRSGDLSVYWYQQSLDQGLQFLIQYYNGEERAKGNILERFSAQQFPDLHSELNLSSLELGDSALYFCASSVGGFNYGYTFGSGTRLTVV.